The entry below describes one T cell receptor (beta chain). Its target is unknown. This sample is drawn from a study of T-cell memory formation after mild COVID-19. Study findings and constraints: There was no confirmation that second-wave clones peaking on day 37 were SARS-CoV-2 specific. Memory from before infection featured some responding clones, which suggests cross-reactive memory joined.

TCRdb re-derived calls from the 5' RACE reads in MiXCR, one entry per CDR3 protein. The table has about 150,000 distinct CDR3 sequences, under 15% seen once. The junction had 8 bases not matched to a gene; V was cut back by 6 bases and J by 8 bases. Germline assignment: CDR1 KGHSH and CDR2 LQKENI. This CDR3 has 15 residues. This sequence was found in a man between 18 and 29 years old who had mild COVID-19 (a few samples of this study predate the infection). Cell type and time point are not known. Sequencing was performed on PBMCs or a T cell subset sorted from them (not recorded which). This chain links TRBV18 with TRBJ1-6, with 9 positions matching TRBD1. CDR3 protein: CASSSGQGSDSPLHF. CDR3 coding DNA: TGTGCCAGCTCGTCGGGACAGGGATCGGATTCACCCCTCCACTTT.